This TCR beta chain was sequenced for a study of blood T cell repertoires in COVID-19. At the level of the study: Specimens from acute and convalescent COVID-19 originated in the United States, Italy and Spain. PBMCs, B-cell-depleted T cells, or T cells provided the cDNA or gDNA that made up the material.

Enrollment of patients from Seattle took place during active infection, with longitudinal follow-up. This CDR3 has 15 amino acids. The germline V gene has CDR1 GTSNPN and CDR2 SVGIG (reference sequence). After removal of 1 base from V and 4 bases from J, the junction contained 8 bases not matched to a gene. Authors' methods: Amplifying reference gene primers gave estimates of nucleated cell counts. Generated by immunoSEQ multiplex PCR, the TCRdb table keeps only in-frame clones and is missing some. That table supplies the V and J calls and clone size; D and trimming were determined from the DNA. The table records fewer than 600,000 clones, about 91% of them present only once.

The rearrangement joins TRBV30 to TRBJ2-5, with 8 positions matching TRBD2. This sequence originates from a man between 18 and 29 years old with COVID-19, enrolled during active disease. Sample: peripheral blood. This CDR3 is CAWSAGTSGGETQYF. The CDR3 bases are TGTGCCTGGAGTGCAGGGACTAGTGGCGGAGAGACCCAGTACTTC.